These T cell receptor beta chains were read from a single sample in a study of cytomegalovirus exposure and HLA in healthy donors. Sequenced by immunoSEQ multiplex PCR; TCRdb stores in-frame clones only, minus some. In the table there are around 94,000 clones, about 62% of which are singletons. The specimen was PBMCs. These receptor sequences come from a human donor in good health. Both conserved end residues are part of each CDR3. A D gene is named only where the DNA matches it firmly. Some rows have no size entry. The others give once, few or many, or a class for an expanded clone.

D gene: .
clone size: .
J gene: TRBJ1-2
V gene: TRBV4-1
CDR3 length: 15
CDR3 DNA: TGCGCCAGCAGCCAAGAGTTCACAGGGACCAATGGCTACACCTTC
CDR3 protein: CASSQEFTGTNGYTF

D gene: TRBD1
clone size: .
J gene: TRBJ2-2
V gene: TRBV19
CDR3 length: 17
CDR3 DNA: TGTGCCAGTAGTTTTATACAGGGGGCGAGTCACACCGGGGAGCTGTTTTTT
CDR3 protein: CASSFIQGASHTGELFF

D gene: TRBD1
clone size: .
J gene: TRBJ2-6
V gene: TRBV2
CDR3 length: 15
CDR3 DNA: TGTGCCAGCAGTTCGACAGGGTTCGGGGCCAACGTCCTGACTTTC
CDR3 protein: CASSSTGFGANVLTF

D gene: TRBD1
clone size: .
J gene: TRBJ1-1
V gene: TRBV15
CDR3 length: 14
CDR3 DNA: TGTGCCACCAGCGCAAGACAGGGGGACACTGAAGCTTTCTTT
CDR3 protein: CATSARQGDTEAFF

D gene: TRBD2
clone size: few
J gene: TRBJ2-1
V gene: TRBV27
CDR3 length: 14
CDR3 DNA: TGTGCCAGCAGTTTCTCTAGCGGGCTGATCGAGCAGTTCTTC
CDR3 protein: CASSFSSGLIEQFF

D gene: .
clone size: once
J gene: TRBJ2-3
V gene: TRBV29-1
CDR3 length: 13
CDR3 DNA: TGCAGCGTTGTTAGGGGGTTTGCAGATACGCAGTATTTT
CDR3 protein: CSVVRGFADTQYF

D gene: .
clone size: once
J gene: TRBJ1-2
V gene: TRBV2
CDR3 length: 14
CDR3 DNA: TGTGCCAGCAGTGAAGTCCCGGACAGTGCTGGCTACACCTTC
CDR3 protein: CASSEVPDSAGYTF

D gene: .
clone size: .
J gene: TRBJ2-2
V gene: TRBV4-1
CDR3 length: 14
CDR3 DNA: TGCGCCAGCAGGTACGGGGATAACACCGGGGAGCTGTTTTTT
CDR3 protein: CASRYGDNTGELFF

D gene: TRBD1
clone size: .
J gene: TRBJ2-5
V gene: TRBV5-4
CDR3 length: 14
CDR3 DNA: TGTGCCAGCAGCTTGGACAGGGGGGTGGAGACCCAGTACTTC
CDR3 protein: CASSLDRGVETQYF

D gene: TRBD2
clone size: .
J gene: TRBJ2-1
V gene: TRBV19
CDR3 length: 14
CDR3 DNA: TGTGCCAGTAGTATTGGGACTAGCTACAATGAGCAGTTCTTC
CDR3 protein: CASSIGTSYNEQFF

D gene: .
clone size: .
J gene: TRBJ2-1
V gene: TRBV27
CDR3 length: 17
CDR3 DNA: TGTGCCAGTAGGAAGTTTGTTGGTGGGGCCTCCTACAATGAGCAGTTCTTC
CDR3 protein: CASRKFVGGASYNEQFF

D gene: .
clone size: .
J gene: TRBJ1-2
V gene: TRBV5-1
CDR3 length: 13
CDR3 DNA: TGCGCCAGCAGCTTGAACAGAATCTATGGCTACACCTTC
CDR3 protein: CASSLNRIYGYTF

D gene: .
clone size: .
J gene: TRBJ1-4
V gene: TRBV7-9
CDR3 length: 11
CDR3 DNA: TGTGCCAGCAGTCCGGATGAAAAACTGTTTTTT
CDR3 protein: CASSPDEKLFF

D gene: TRBD1
clone size: .
J gene: TRBJ2-7
V gene: TRBV29-1
CDR3 length: 14
CDR3 DNA: TGCAGCGTTGAACGGCCGGACAGGGCCTACGAGCAGTACTTC
CDR3 protein: CSVERPDRAYEQYF

D gene: .
clone size: .
J gene: TRBJ2-1
V gene: TRBV7-8
CDR3 length: 17
CDR3 DNA: TGTGCCAGCAGCTTAGCTACTTTCACCCTGTCGGGGAATGAGCAGTTCTTC
CDR3 protein: CASSLATFTLSGNEQFF

D gene: .
clone size: .
J gene: TRBJ1-1
V gene: TRBV28
CDR3 length: 13
CDR3 DNA: TGTGCCAGCAGGCCTTGGGCAGGGACTGAAGCTTTCTTT
CDR3 protein: CASRPWAGTEAFF

D gene: TRBD2
clone size: .
J gene: TRBJ2-7
V gene: TRBV11-2
CDR3 length: 14
CDR3 DNA: TGTGCCAGCAGTCAGACTAGCAGGACCTACGAGCAGTACTTC
CDR3 protein: CASSQTSRTYEQYF

D gene: .
clone size: few
J gene: TRBJ2-7
V gene: TRBV7-9
CDR3 length: 15
CDR3 DNA: TGTGCCAGCACCCGGGGGGGGACAGGGACCTACGAGCAGTACTTC
CDR3 protein: CASTRGGTGTYEQYF

D gene: TRBD2
clone size: .
J gene: TRBJ2-7
V gene: TRBV27
CDR3 length: 20
CDR3 DNA: TGTGCCAGCAGTTTATCAGCGGGACTAGCGGGAGGCCCGGATGTTTACGAGCAGTACTTC
CDR3 protein: CASSLSAGLAGGPDVYEQYF

D gene: TRBD1
clone size: .
J gene: TRBJ2-2
V gene: TRBV18
CDR3 length: 16
CDR3 DNA: TGTGCCAGCTCACCGATGGGACAGGGGGCGGCCGGGGAGCTGTTTTTT
CDR3 protein: CASSPMGQGAAGELFF

D gene: .
clone size: .
J gene: TRBJ2-1
V gene: TRBV4-2
CDR3 length: 14
CDR3 DNA: TGTGCCAGCAGCCAAGAAAAGGGGTACAATGAGCAGTTCTTC
CDR3 protein: CASSQEKGYNEQFF

D gene: TRBD2
clone size: .
J gene: TRBJ2-3
V gene: TRBV5-1
CDR3 length: 16
CDR3 DNA: TGCGCCAGCAACTTGTGGGCTAGCGGGACCACAGATACGCAGTATTTT
CDR3 protein: CASNLWASGTTDTQYF

D gene: .
clone size: .
J gene: TRBJ1-3
V gene: TRBV28
CDR3 length: 15
CDR3 DNA: TGTGCCAGCAGTTTGCACGGGAGCTCTGGAAACACCATATATTTT
CDR3 protein: CASSLHGSSGNTIYF

D gene: TRBD2
clone size: .
J gene: TRBJ2-2
V gene: TRBV5-6
CDR3 length: 18
CDR3 DNA: TGTGCCAGCAGTTATGGGACTAGCGGGAGGGGTGGCACCGGGGAGCTGTTTTTT
CDR3 protein: CASSYGTSGRGGTGELFF

D gene: .
clone size: few
J gene: TRBJ1-1
V gene: TRBV5-6
CDR3 length: 13
CDR3 DNA: TGTGCCAGCAGCTTGGTCCGGAACACTGAAGCTTTCTTT
CDR3 protein: CASSLVRNTEAFF

D gene: TRBD2
clone size: few
J gene: TRBJ2-1
V gene: TRBV2
CDR3 length: 14
CDR3 DNA: TGTGCCAGCAGTGATGGCGGGAGGGCCTCTAAGCAGTTCTTC
CDR3 protein: CASSDGGRASKQFF

D gene: TRBD1
clone size: .
J gene: TRBJ1-4
V gene: TRBV6-5
CDR3 length: 14
CDR3 DNA: TGTGCCAGCAGTCCGGGGACAGGAGGGGAAAAACTGTTTTTT
CDR3 protein: CASSPGTGGEKLFF

D gene: .
clone size: .
J gene: TRBJ2-7
V gene: TRBV15
CDR3 length: 13
CDR3 DNA: TGTGCCACCAGCAGAGGAGAAAACTACGAGCAGTACTTC
CDR3 protein: CATSRGENYEQYF

D gene: .
clone size: .
J gene: TRBJ2-7
V gene: TRBV4-1
CDR3 length: 13
CDR3 DNA: TGCGCCAGCAGCCAGCTTACCCTATTCGAGCAGTACTTC
CDR3 protein: CASSQLTLFEQYF

D gene: .
clone size: .
J gene: TRBJ2-1
V gene: TRBV27
CDR3 length: 14
CDR3 DNA: TGTGCCAGCAGTTTATACTCCCCCGACAATGAGCAGTTCTTC
CDR3 protein: CASSLYSPDNEQFF

D gene: .
clone size: .
J gene: TRBJ2-7
V gene: TRBV14
CDR3 length: 14
CDR3 DNA: TGTGCCAGCAGCCAACCAATAAACTTCTACGAGCAGTACTTC
CDR3 protein: CASSQPINFYEQYF

D gene: TRBD2
clone size: few
J gene: TRBJ2-1
V gene: TRBV28
CDR3 length: 15
CDR3 DNA: TGTGCCAGCAGTTTATGGGCTAGCGGAAACAATGAGCAGTTCTTC
CDR3 protein: CASSLWASGNNEQFF

D gene: TRBD2
clone size: .
J gene: TRBJ2-3
V gene: TRBV5-1
CDR3 length: 17
CDR3 DNA: TGCGCCAGCAGCGGGAGACTAGCCAGTCTATCAGCAGATACGCAGTATTTT
CDR3 protein: CASSGRLASLSADTQYF

D gene: TRBD1
clone size: once
J gene: TRBJ2-3
V gene: TRBV27
CDR3 length: 17
CDR3 DNA: TGTGCCAGCAGTGGACCCTACCGGACAGGGAGGACAGATACGCAGTATTTT
CDR3 protein: CASSGPYRTGRTDTQYF

D gene: TRBD2
clone size: .
J gene: TRBJ2-7
V gene: TRBV7-6
CDR3 length: 13
CDR3 DNA: TGTGCCAGCAGTAGCGGGAGGGCCTACGAGCAGTACTTC
CDR3 protein: CASSSGRAYEQYF

D gene: .
clone size: .
J gene: TRBJ2-5
V gene: TRBV30
CDR3 length: 13
CDR3 DNA: TGTGCCTCAACCGGGAAGACACAAGAGACCCAGTACTTC
CDR3 protein: CASTGKTQETQYF

D gene: TRBD1
clone size: once
J gene: TRBJ2-1
V gene: TRBV12-5
CDR3 length: 17
CDR3 DNA: TGTGCTAGTGGTTTGGTGACGGACAGGGGGCTAGCACATGAGCAGTTCTTC
CDR3 protein: CASGLVTDRGLAHEQFF

D gene: TRBD1
clone size: once
J gene: TRBJ1-5
V gene: TRBV5-1
CDR3 length: 15
CDR3 DNA: TGCGCCAGCAGCTTGGGGGACAGGGTCAATCAGCCCCAGCATTTT
CDR3 protein: CASSLGDRVNQPQHF

D gene: .
clone size: few
J gene: TRBJ1-6
V gene: TRBV12-1
CDR3 length: 16
CDR3 DNA: TGTGCCAGCAGCCCATGGGACAGGGGGCCCCATTTCCCCCTCCACTTT
CDR3 protein: CASSPWDRGPHFPLHF

D gene: TRBD1
clone size: .
J gene: TRBJ2-5
V gene: TRBV7-7
CDR3 length: 15
CDR3 DNA: TGTGCCAGCAGCAAGATACAGGGGGAGCAAGAGACCCAGTACTTC
CDR3 protein: CASSKIQGEQETQYF

D gene: .
clone size: .
J gene: TRBJ1-6
V gene: TRBV30
CDR3 length: 15
CDR3 DNA: TGTGCCTGGAGTCCCTCGGTACAGGGCAATTCACCCCTCCACTTT
CDR3 protein: CAWSPSVQGNSPLHF

D gene: .
clone size: .
J gene: TRBJ2-7
V gene: TRBV6-5
CDR3 length: 14
CDR3 DNA: TGTGCCAGCAGCCTAAGGACACCACCCTACGAGCAGTACTTC
CDR3 protein: CASSLRTPPYEQYF

D gene: TRBD2
clone size: few
J gene: TRBJ2-7
V gene: TRBV4-2
CDR3 length: 14
CDR3 DNA: TGTGCCAGCAGCCAAGGGGGCCCGGGGGGGGAGCAGTACTTC
CDR3 protein: CASSQGGPGGEQYF

D gene: .
clone size: .
J gene: TRBJ1-5
V gene: TRBV12-5
CDR3 length: 16
CDR3 DNA: TGTGCTAGTGGTTTGGGCCAGGGGATTAGCAATCAGCCCCAGCATTTT
CDR3 protein: CASGLGQGISNQPQHF

D gene: .
clone size: .
J gene: TRBJ1-5
V gene: TRBV7-2
CDR3 length: 14
CDR3 DNA: TGTGCCAGCAGCTTAGGACTGGGGCGGCGGCCCCAGCATTTT
CDR3 protein: CASSLGLGRRPQHF

D gene: .
clone size: few
J gene: TRBJ2-2
V gene: TRBV7-9
CDR3 length: 18
CDR3 DNA: TGTGCCAGCAGCTTTGCGGATACTAGTTTCGCGAACACCGGGGAGCTGTTTTTT
CDR3 protein: CASSFADTSFANTGELFF